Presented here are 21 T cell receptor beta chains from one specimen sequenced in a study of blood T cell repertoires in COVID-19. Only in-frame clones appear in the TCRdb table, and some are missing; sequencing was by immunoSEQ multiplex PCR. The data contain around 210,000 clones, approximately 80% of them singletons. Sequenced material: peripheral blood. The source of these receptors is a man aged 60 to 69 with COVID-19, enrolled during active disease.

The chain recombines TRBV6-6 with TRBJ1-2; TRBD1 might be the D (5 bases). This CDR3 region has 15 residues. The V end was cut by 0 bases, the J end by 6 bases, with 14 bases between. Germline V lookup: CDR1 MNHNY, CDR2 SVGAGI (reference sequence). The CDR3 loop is CASSYSEGGADGYTF. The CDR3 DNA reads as TGTGCCAGCAGTTACTCGGAAGGTGGGGCCGATGGCTACACCTTC.

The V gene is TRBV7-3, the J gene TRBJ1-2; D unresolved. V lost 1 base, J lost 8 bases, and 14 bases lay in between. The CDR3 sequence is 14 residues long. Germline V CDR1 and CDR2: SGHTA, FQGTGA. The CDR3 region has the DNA TGTGCCAGCAGCTTAATGGCAGGTTCTAAGGGCTACACCTTC. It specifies CASSLMAGSKGYTF.

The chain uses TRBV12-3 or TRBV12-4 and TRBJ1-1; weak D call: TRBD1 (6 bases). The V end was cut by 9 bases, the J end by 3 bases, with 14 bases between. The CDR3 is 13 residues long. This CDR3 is CASAPPGDTEAFF. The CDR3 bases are TGTGCCAGTGCTCCCCCAGGGGACACTGAAGCTTTCTTT.

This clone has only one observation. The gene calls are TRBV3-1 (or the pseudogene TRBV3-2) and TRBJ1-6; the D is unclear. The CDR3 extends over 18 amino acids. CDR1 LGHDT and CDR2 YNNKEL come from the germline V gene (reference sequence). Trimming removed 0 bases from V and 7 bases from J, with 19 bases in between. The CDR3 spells CASSQDGWRSLLNSPLHF. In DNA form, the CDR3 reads TGTGCCAGCAGCCAAGATGGTTGGAGGTCCCTTCTCAATTCACCCCTCCACTTT.

The CDR3 loop is CASSWREKETQYF. The CDR3 nucleotides read TGTGCCAGCAGTTGGCGGGAGAAAGAGACCCAGTACTTC. V is TRBV6-5 and J is TRBJ2-5, with 7 positions matching TRBD2. This CDR3 has 13 amino acids. V was clipped by 4 bases and J by 3 bases; unmatched bases: 2. In germline, CDR1 is MNHEY, CDR2 SVGAGI.

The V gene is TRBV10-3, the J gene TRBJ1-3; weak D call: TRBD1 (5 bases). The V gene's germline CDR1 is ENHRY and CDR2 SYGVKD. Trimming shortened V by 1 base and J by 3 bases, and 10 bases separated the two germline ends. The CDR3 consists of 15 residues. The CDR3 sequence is CAISEWGDGGNTIYF. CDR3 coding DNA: TGTGCCATCAGTGAGTGGGGGGACGGTGGAAACACCATATATTTT.

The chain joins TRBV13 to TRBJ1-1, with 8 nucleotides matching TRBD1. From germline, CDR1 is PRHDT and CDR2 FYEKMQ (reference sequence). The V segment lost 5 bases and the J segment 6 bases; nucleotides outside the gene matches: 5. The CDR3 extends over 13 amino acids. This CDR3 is CASSQNRGSEAFF. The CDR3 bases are TGTGCCAGCAGCCAAAACAGGGGGTCTGAAGCTTTCTTT.

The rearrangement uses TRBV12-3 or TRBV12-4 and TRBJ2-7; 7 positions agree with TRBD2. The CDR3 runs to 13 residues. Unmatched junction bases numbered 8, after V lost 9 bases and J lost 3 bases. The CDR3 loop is CASSFRDYYEQYF. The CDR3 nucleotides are TGTGCCAGTTCGTTCCGGGACTACTACGAGCAGTACTTC.

CDR3 sequence: CSVKQATSYEQYF. As DNA, the CDR3 is TGCAGCGTTAAACAGGCGACTTCCTACGAGCAGTACTTC. The chain joins TRBV29-1 to TRBJ2-7; weak D call: TRBD1 (5 bases). Germline CDR1 and CDR2: SQVTM and ANQGSEA. V was pared by 5 bases and J by 1 base, with 12 bases between. The CDR3 covers 13 residues.

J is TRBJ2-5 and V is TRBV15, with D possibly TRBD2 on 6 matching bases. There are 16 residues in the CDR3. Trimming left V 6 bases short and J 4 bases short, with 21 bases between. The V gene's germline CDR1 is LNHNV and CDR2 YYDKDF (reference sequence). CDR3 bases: TGTGCCACCAGGATATATCGGGAGATGGTTTCAGAGACCCAGTACTTC. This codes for CATRIYREMVSETQYF.

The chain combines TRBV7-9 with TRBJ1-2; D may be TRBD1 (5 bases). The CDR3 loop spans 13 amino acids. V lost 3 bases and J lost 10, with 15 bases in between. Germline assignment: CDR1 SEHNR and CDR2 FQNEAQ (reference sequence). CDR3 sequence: CASSLGQGGDYTF. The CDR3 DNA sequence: TGTGCCAGCAGCTTGGGGCAGGGCGGGGACTACACCTTC.

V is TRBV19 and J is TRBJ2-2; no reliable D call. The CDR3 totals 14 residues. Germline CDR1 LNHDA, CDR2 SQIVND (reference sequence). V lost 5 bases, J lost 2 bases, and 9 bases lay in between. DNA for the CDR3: TGTGCCAGTAGTTTTAGATTTAACACCGGGGAGCTGTTTTTT. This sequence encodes CASSFRFNTGELFF. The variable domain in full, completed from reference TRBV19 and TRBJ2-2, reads DGGITQSPKYLFRKEGQNVTLSCEQNLNHDAMYWYRQDPGQGLRLIYYSQIVNDFQKGDIAEGYSVSREKKESFPLTVTSAQKNPTAFYLCASSFRFNTGELFFGEGSRLTVL.

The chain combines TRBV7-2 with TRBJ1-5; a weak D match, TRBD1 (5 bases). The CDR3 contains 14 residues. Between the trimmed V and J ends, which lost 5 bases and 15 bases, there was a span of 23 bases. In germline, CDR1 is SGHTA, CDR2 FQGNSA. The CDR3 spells CASSLQGGSRLSHF. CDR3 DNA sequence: TGTGCCAGCAGCCTGCAGGGAGGGTCCAGGTTGTCGCATTTT.

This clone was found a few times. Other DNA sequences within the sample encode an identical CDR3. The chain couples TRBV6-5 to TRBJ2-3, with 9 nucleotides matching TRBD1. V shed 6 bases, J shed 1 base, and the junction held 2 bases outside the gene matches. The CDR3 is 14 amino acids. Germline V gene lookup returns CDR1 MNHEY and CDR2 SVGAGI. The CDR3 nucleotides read TGTGCCAGCAGACGGGACAGGGGCACAGATACGCAGTATTTT. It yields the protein CASRRDRGTDTQYF.

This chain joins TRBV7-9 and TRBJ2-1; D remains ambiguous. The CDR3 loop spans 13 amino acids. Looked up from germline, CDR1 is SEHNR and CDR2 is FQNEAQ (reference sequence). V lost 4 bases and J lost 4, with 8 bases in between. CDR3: CASSSFGYNEQFF. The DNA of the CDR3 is TGTGCCAGCAGCTCGTTCGGGTACAATGAGCAGTTCTTC.

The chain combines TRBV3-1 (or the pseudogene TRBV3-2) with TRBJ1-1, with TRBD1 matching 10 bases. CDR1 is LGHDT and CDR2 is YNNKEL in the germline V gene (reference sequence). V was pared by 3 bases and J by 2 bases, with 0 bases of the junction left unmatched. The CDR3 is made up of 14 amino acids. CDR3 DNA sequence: TGTGCCAGCAGCCAGACAGGGGGCAACACTGAAGCTTTCTTT. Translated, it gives CASSQTGGNTEAFF.

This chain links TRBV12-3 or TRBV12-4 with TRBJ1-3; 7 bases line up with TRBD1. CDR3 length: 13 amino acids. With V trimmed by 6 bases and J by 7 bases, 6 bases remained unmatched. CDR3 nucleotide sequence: TGTGCCAGCAGGACGACAGGGCAGAACACCATATATTTT. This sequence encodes CASRTTGQNTIYF.

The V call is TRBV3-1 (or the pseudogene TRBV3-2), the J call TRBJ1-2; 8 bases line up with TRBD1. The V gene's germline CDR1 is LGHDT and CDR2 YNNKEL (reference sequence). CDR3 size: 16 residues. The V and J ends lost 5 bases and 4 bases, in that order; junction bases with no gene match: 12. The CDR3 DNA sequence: TGTGCCAGCAGCATACGTTCAGGGGGCGCCGGCTATGGCTACACCTTC. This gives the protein CASSIRSGGAGYGYTF.

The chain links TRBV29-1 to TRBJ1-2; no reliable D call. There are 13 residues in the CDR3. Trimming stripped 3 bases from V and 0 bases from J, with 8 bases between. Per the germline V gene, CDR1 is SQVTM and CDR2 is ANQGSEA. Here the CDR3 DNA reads TGCAGCGTTGAGGCCACACCTAACTATGGCTACACCTTC. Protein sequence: CSVEATPNYGYTF.

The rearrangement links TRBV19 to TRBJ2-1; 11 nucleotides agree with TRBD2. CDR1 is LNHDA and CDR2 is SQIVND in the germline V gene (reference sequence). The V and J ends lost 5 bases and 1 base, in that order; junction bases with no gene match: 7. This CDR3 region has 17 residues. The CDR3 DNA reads TGTGCCAGTAGTTTTCTAGCGGGAGGTACTTCCTACAATGAGCAGTTCTTC. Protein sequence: CASSFLAGGTSYNEQFF. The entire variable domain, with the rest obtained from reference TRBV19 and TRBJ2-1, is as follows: DGGITQSPKYLFRKEGQNVTLSCEQNLNHDAMYWYRQDPGQGLRLIYYSQIVNDFQKGDIAEGYSVSREKKESFPLTVTSAQKNPTAFYLCASSFLAGGTSYNEQFFGPGTRLTVL.

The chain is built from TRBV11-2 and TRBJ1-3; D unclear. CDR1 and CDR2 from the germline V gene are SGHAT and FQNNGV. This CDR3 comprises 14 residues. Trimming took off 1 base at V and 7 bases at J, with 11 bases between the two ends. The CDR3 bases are TGTGCCAGCAGCTTAGGTCACAGAGGGAACACCATATATTTT. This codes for CASSLGHRGNTIYF. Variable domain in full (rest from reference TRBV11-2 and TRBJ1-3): EAGVAQSPRYKIIEKRQSVAFWCNPISGHATLYWYQQILGQGPKLLIQFQNNGVVDDSQLPKDRFSAERLKGVDSTLKIQPAKLEDSAVYLCASSLGHRGNTIYFGEGSWLTVV.